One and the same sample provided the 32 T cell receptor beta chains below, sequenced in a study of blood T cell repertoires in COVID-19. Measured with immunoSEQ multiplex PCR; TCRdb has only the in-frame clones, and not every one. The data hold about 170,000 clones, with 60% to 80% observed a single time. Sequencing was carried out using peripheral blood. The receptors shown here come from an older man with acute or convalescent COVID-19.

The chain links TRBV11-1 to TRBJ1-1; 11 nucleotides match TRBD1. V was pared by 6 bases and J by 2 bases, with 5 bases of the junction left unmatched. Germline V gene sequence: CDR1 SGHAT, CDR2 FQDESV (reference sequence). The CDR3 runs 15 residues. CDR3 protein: CASRPRTGGNTEAFF. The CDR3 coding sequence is TGTGCCAGCAGACCACGGACAGGGGGCAACACTGAAGCTTTCTTT.

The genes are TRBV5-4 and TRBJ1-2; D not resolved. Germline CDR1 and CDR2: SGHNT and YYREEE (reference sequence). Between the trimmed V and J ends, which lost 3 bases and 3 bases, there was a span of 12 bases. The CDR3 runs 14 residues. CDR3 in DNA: TGTGCCAGCAGCTATGGCCCGGGTGACTATGGCTACACCTTC. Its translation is CASSYGPGDYGYTF.

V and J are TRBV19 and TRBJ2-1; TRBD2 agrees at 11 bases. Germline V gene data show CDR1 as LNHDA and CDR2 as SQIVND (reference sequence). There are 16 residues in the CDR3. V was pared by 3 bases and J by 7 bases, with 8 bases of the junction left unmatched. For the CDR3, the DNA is TGTGCCAGTAGTATTTCGACTAGCGGGATTAAAAATGAGCAGTTCTTC. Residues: CASSISTSGIKNEQFF.

In nucleotides, the CDR3 is TGTGCCAGCAGCGTTACCGGACAGGGACCACGAGGCTACACCTTC. This codes for CASSVTGQGPRGYTF. J is TRBJ1-2 and V is TRBV9; 8 bases align to TRBD1. J lost 8 bases, V lost 2 bases, and 11 bases had no gene match. This CDR3 is built from 15 residues. CDR1 and CDR2 from the germline V gene are SGDLS and YYNGEE.

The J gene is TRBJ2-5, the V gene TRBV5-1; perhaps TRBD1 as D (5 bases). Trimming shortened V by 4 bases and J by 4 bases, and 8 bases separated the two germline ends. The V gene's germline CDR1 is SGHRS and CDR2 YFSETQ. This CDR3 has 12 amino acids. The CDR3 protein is CASSGQGETQYF. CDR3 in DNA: TGCGCCAGCAGCGGACAAGGAGAGACCCAGTACTTC.

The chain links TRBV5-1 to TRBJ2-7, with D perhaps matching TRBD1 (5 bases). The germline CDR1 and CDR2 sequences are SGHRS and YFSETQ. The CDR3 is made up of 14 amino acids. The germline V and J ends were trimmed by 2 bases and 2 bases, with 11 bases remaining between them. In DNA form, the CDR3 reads TGCGCCAGCAGCTTTCGTGACAGTCCCTACGAGCAGTACTTC. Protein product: CASSFRDSPYEQYF.

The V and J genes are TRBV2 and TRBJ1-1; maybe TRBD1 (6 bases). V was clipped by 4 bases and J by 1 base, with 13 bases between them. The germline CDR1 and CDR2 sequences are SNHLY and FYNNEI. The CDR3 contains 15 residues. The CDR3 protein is CASSVLGQWNTEAFF. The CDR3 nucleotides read TGTGCCAGCAGTGTCTTAGGACAGTGGAACACTGAAGCTTTCTTT.

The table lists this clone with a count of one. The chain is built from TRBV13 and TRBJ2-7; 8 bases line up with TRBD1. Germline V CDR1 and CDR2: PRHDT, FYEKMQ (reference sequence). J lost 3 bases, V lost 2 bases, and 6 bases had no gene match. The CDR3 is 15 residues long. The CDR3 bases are TGTGCCAGCAGCTTACGGGGACAGGCTTACTACGAGCAGTACTTC. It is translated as CASSLRGQAYYEQYF.

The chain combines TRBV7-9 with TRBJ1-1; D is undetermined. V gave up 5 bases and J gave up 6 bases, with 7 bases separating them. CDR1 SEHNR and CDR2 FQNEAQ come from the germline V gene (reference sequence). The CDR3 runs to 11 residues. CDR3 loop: CASSPEAEAFF. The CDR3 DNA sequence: TGTGCCAGCAGCCCCGAGGCTGAAGCTTTCTTT.

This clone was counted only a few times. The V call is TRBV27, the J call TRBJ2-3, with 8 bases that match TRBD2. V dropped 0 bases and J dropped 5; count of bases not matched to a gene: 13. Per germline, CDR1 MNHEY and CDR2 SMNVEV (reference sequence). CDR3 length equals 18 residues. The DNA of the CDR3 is TGTGCCAGCAGTTTATCCCTGGAGAGCGGGAGAGTATTAGATACGCAGTATTTT. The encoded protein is CASSLSLESGRVLDTQYF.

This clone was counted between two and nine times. CDR3 sequence: CASSQALSGLREQFF. The CDR3 DNA follows: TGCGCCAGCAGCCAAGCTCTGTCGGGACTCAGGGAGCAGTTCTTC. The chain couples TRBV4-1 to TRBJ2-1, with TRBD2 as a possible D gene (6 bases). This CDR3 spans 15 amino acids. Germline values: CDR1 MGHRA, CDR2 YSYEKL. Trimming pared 1 base from V and 10 bases from J, leaving 17 bases between.

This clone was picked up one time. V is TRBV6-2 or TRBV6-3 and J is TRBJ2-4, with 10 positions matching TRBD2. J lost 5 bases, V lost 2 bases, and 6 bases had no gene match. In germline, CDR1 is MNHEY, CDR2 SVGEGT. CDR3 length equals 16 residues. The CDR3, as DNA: TGTGCCAGCAGTTACAAGGCTAGCGGGAGCCAAAACATTCAGTACTTC. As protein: CASSYKASGSQNIQYF.

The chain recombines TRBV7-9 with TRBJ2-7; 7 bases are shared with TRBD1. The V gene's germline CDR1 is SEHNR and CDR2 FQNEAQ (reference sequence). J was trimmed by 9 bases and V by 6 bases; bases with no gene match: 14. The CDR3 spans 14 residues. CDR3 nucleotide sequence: TGTGCCAGCAGTCGGGACAGCGCGCTATCTGGGCAGTACTTC. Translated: CASSRDSALSGQYF.

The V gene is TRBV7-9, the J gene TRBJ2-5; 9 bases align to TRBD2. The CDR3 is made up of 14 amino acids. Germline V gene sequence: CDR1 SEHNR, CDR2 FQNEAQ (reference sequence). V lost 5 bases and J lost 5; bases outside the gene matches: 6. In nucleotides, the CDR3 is TGTGCCAGCAGCCCCGGGACTAGCAGGGAGACCCAGTACTTC. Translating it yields CASSPGTSRETQYF.

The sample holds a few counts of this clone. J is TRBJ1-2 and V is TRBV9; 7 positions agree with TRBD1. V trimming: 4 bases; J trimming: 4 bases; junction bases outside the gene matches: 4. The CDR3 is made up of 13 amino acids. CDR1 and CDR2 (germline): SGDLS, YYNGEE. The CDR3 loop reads CASSSGTVYGYTF. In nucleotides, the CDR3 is TGTGCCAGCAGCTCAGGGACAGTCTATGGCTACACCTTC.

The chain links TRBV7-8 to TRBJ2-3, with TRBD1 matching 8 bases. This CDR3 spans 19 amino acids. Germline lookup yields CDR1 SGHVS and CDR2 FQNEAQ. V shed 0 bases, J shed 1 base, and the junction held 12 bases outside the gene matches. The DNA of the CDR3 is TGTGCCAGCAGCTTAGCCCAACGCAGGGGGCTATCACGCACAGATACGCAGTATTTT. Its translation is CASSLAQRRGLSRTDTQYF. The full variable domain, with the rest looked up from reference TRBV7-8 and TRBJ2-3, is GAGVSQSPRYKVAKRGQDVALRCDPISGHVSLFWYQQALGQGPEFLTYFQNEAQLDKSGLPSDRFFAERPEGSVSTLKIQRTQQEDSAVYLCASSLAQRRGLSRTDTQYFGPGTRLTVL.

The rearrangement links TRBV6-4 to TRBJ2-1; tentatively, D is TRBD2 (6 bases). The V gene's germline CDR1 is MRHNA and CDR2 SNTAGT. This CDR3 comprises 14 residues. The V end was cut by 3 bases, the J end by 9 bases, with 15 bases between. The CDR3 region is CASSEGGLAGEQFF. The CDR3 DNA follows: TGTGCCAGCAGTGAAGGAGGGCTTGCGGGTGAGCAGTTCTTC.

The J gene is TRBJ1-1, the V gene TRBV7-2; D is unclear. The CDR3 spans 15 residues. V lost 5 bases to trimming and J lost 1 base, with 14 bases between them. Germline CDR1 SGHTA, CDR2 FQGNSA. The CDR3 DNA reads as TGTGCCAGCAGCCTCGACCGGGAGGGGAACACTGAAGCTTTCTTT. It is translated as CASSLDREGNTEAFF.

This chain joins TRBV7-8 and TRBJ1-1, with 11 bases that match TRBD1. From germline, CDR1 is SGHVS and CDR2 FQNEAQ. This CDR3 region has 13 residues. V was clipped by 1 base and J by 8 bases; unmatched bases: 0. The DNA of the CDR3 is TGTGCCAGCAGCTTAGGGACAGGGGGCGAAGCTTTCTTT. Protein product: CASSLGTGGEAFF.

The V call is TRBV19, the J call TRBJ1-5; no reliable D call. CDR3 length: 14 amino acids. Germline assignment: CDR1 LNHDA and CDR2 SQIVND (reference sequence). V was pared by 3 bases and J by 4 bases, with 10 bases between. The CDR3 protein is CASSMSRDNQPQHF. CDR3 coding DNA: TGTGCCAGTAGTATGTCGAGGGATAATCAGCCCCAGCATTTT.

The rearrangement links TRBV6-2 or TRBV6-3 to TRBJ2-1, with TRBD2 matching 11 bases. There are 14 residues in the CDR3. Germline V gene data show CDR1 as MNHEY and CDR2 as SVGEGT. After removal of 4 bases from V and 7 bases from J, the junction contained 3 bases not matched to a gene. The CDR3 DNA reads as TGTGCCAGCAGTTTAGCGGGAGGGGGAAATGAGCAGTTCTTC. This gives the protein CASSLAGGGNEQFF.

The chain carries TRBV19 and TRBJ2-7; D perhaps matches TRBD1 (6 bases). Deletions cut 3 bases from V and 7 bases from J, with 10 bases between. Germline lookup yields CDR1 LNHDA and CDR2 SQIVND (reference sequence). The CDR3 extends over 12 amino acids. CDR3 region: CASSMVTGEQYF. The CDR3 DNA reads TGTGCCAGTAGTATGGTGACAGGAGAGCAGTACTTC.

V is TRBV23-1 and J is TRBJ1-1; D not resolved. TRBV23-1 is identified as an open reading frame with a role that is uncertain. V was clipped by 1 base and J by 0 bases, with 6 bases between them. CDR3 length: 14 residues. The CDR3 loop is CASSQLRVNTEAFF. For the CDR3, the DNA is TGCGCCAGCAGTCAATTAAGAGTGAACACTGAAGCTTTCTTT.

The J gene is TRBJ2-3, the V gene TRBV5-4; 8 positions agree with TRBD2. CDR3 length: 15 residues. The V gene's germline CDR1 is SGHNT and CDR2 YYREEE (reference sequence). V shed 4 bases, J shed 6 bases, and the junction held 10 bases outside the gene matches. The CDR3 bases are TGTGCCAGCAGCGCCGAACTAGCGGCGCGGGATACGCAGTATTTT. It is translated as CASSAELAARDTQYF.

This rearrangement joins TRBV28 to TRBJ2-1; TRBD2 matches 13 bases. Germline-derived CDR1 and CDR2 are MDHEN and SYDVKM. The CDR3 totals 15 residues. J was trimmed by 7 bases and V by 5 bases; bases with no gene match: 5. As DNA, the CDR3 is TGTGCCAGCAGTCCAACTAGCGGGAGGGCAAATGAGCAGTTCTTC. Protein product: CASSPTSGRANEQFF.

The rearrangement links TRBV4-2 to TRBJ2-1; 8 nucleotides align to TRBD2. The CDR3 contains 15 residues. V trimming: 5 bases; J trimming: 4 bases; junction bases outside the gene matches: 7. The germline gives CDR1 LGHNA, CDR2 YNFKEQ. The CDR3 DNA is TGTGCCAGCAGCTCTCCGGGGGGGCTGTACAATGAGCAGTTCTTC. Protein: CASSSPGGLYNEQFF.

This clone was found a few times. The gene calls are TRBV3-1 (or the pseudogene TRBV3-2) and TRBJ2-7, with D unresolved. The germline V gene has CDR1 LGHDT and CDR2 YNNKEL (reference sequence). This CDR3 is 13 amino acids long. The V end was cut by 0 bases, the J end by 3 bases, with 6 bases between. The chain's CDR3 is CASSQDGGYEQYF. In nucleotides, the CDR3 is TGTGCCAGCAGCCAAGACGGCGGCTACGAGCAGTACTTC.

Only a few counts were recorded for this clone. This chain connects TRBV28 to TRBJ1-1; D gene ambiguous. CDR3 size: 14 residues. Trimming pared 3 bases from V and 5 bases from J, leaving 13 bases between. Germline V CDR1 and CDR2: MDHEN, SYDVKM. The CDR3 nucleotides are TGTGCCAGCAGTTTTGCGGGTGGGTTGACTGAAGCTTTCTTT. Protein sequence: CASSFAGGLTEAFF.

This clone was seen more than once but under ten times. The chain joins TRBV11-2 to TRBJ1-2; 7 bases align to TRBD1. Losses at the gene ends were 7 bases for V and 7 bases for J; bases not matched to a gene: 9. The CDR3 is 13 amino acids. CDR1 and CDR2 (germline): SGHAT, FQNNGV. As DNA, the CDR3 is TGTGCCAGCAATCTACAGGGGTGGTCTGGCTACACCTTC. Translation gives CASNLQGWSGYTF.

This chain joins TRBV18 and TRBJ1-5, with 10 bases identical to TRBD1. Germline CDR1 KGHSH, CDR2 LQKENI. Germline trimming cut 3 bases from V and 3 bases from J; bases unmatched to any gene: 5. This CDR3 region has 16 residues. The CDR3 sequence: CASSPDRGQVNQPQHF. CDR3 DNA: TGTGCCAGCTCACCCGACAGGGGGCAGGTCAATCAGCCCCAGCATTTT.

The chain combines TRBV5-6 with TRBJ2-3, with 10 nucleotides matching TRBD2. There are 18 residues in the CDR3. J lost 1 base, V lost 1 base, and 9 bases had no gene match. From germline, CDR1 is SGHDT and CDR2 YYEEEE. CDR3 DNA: TGTGCCAGCAGCTTGATGGCTAGCGGGGGATCGGGCACAGATACGCAGTATTTT. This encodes CASSLMASGGSGTDTQYF.

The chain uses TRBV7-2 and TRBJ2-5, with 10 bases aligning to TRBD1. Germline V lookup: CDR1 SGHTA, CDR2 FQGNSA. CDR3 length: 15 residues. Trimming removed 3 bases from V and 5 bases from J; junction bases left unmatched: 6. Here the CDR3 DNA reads TGTGCCAGCAGCTTGGGACAGGGGTGGCGGGAGACCCAGTACTTC. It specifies CASSLGQGWRETQYF.